Listed below are T cell receptor beta chains from one sample, sequenced in a study of CD8 T cell repertoires and HIV-1 epitope variants. Their target antigens are unknown. Clones were read by immunoSEQ multiplex PCR, and TCRdb kept only the in-frame ones, dropping some. The sample includes 4,500 to 6,000 clones, around two thirds seen only once; the top ten take approximately 39%. Material for sequencing was cultured CD8+ T cells derived from PBMCs. The receptors here all came from a male donor with HIV. Both conserved end residues are part of each CDR3. D genes are given only for firm matches. Size is stated for part of the rows, as once, few or many counts, or as a class when the clone is expanded.

>once|TRBJ2-7|-|14|TRBV10-3
TGTGCCATCAGTGAGTCGAAACTTTCGTCGGAGCAGTACTTC
CAISESKLSSEQYF
>-|TRBJ2-1|-|13|TRBV30
TGTGCCTGGACAGGGTTCGACTACAATGAGCAGTTCTTC
CAWTGFDYNEQFF
>-|TRBJ2-1|-|14|TRBV7-6
TGTGCCAGCAGCTTAGTCGGGAGTCTTTATGAGCAGTTCTTC
CASSLVGSLYEQFF
>few|TRBJ2-7|-|13|TRBV27
TGTGCCAGCAGTTTGGCCTTGTCCTACGAGCAGTACTTC
CASSLALSYEQYF
>-|TRBJ1-3|-|16|TRBV19
TGTGCCAGTAGTAGGGGGACGGGAAGCTCTGGAAACACCATATATTTT
CASSRGTGSSGNTIYF
>once|TRBJ1-1|-|13|TRBV10-1
TGCGCCAGCAGTGAGTCAGGGACGGCCGAAGCTTTCTTT
CASSESGTAEAFF
>-|TRBJ2-7|TRBD2|16|TRBV9
TGTGCCAGCAGCGGGACTAGCGGGGGGGCGACCGACGAGCAGTACTTC
CASSGTSGGATDEQYF
>-|TRBJ2-7|-|14|TRBV6-1
TGTGCCAGCAGTGGCGGTGGAGGGTATCCGGAGCAGTACTTC
CASSGGGGYPEQYF
>-|TRBJ2-3|TRBD1|14|TRBV5-6
TGTGCCAGCAGCGTCATACAGGGGGCAGATACGCAGTATTTT
CASSVIQGADTQYF
>few|TRBJ1-3|TRBD1|15|TRBV5-4
TGTGCCAGCAGCCCCCGACAGGGACCGGGAAACACCATATATTTT
CASSPRQGPGNTIYF
>-|TRBJ1-2|TRBD1|14|TRBV6-5
TGTGCCAGCAGTCAACAGGGGGCCTTCTATGGCTACACCTTC
CASSQQGAFYGYTF
>-|TRBJ2-7|TRBD1|12|TRBV6-1
TGTGCCAGCAGCGGGACAGGCTACGAGCAGTACTTC
CASSGTGYEQYF
>-|TRBJ2-7|-|12|TRBV5-6
TGTGCCAGCAGCTTACGAGCGGGCGAGCAGTACTTC
CASSLRAGEQYF
>-|TRBJ1-2|-|14|TRBV7-9
TGTGCCAGCAGCTTCTCGGACAGTTACTATGGCTACACCTTC
CASSFSDSYYGYTF
>-|TRBJ2-3|-|11|TRBV28
TGTGCCAGCAGGTACACAGATACGCAGTATTTT
CASRYTDTQYF
>few|TRBJ1-1|TRBD1|16|TRBV6-5
TGTGCCAGCAGTTACGCGAACAGGGGGATGAACACTGAAGCTTTCTTT
CASSYANRGMNTEAFF
>-|TRBJ1-4|-|15|TRBV7-9
TGTGCCAGCACCAATCTGCGGGACCAGAATGAAAAACTGTTTTTT
CASTNLRDQNEKLFF
>-|TRBJ2-2|-|14|TRBV11-3
TGTGCCAGCAGCTTTAGAGGGGAAACCGGGGAGCTGTTTTTT
CASSFRGETGELFF
>-|TRBJ2-7|TRBD1|14|TRBV7-1
TGTGCCAGCAGCTTGGGACAGTACCTTCGTGAGCAGTACTTC
CASSLGQYLREQYF